A single sample gave rise to the 7 T cell receptor beta chains below, sequenced in a study of vaccination effects on CD4 cells after COVID-19. Peptide-pool stimulation followed by sequencing identified expanded antigen-specific CD4+ clonotypes in the ViraFEST assay. Subsequent to a culture period of about nine days, CD4+ T cells were isolated. Antigens of these TCRs are unknown. Here immunoSEQ multiplex PCR was the method, and the copy in TCRdb shows in-frame clones only, minus some. Of approximately 82,000 clones in the sample, about 74% were seen once. The source was CD4+ T cells from PBMCs cultured with HCoV-229E spike peptides, collected before COVID-19 vaccination. All receptors derive from a human donor who received a COVID-19 vaccine.

The chain links TRBV5-4 to TRBJ1-2, with D perhaps matching TRBD1 (5 bases). Germline V gives CDR1 SGHNT, CDR2 YYREEE (reference sequence). The CDR3 spans 15 residues. Trimming stripped 4 bases from V and 5 bases from J, with 18 bases between. CDR3 in DNA: TGTGCCAGCAGCCCCGAACCCCGGGACGAATATGGCTACACCTTC. This translates into CASSPEPRDEYGYTF.

This rearrangement joins TRBV5-6 to TRBJ1-1; TRBD1 agrees at 10 bases. The CDR3 spans 15 residues. Trimming at V came to 2 bases and at J to 3 bases, leaving 4 bases not matched to a gene. Per germline, CDR1 SGHDT and CDR2 YYEEEE. The CDR3 here is CASSFPGQGHTEAFF. The DNA of the CDR3 is TGTGCCAGCAGCTTCCCGGGACAGGGGCACACTGAAGCTTTCTTT.

The rearrangement joins TRBV18 to TRBJ1-4; 7 bases align to TRBD1. V lost 5 bases and J lost 0; bases outside the gene matches: 6. The germline gives CDR1 KGHSH, CDR2 LQKENI. The CDR3 is made up of 16 amino acids. The CDR3 DNA reads as TGTGCCAGCTCATCGCTAGGACAGGCAACTAATGAAAAACTGTTTTTT. Translating gives CASSSLGQATNEKLFF.

The chain couples TRBV5-6 to TRBJ2-3, with a tentative D call TRBD2 (5 bases). This CDR3 has 16 residues. The ends were cut back, 0 bases at V and 6 bases at J, with 17 bases in the middle. Germline CDR1 is SGHDT and CDR2 is YYEEEE. The CDR3 reads CASSLGSGLGGDTQYF. In DNA form, the CDR3 reads TGTGCCAGCAGCTTGGGGTCGGGTCTAGGCGGGGATACGCAGTATTTT. Supplemented by reference TRBV5-6 and TRBJ2-3, the full variable domain reads DAGVTQSPTHLIKTRGQQVTLRCSPKSGHDTVSWYQQALGQGPQFIFQYYEEEERQRGNFPDRFSGHQFPNYSSELNVNALLLGDSALYLCASSLGSGLGGDTQYFGPGTRLTVL.

The chain combines TRBV9 with TRBJ2-5; D tentatively fits TRBD1 or TRBD2 (6 bases each). CDR1 and CDR2 (germline): SGDLS, YYNGEE. Trimming removed 2 bases at V and 1 base at J, with 15 bases between. CDR3 length equals 16 residues. The CDR3 coding sequence is TGTGCCAGCAGCGTGGGGGGCTGGGGTCGCCAAGAGACCCAGTACTTC. This translates into CASSVGGWGRQETQYF.

The rearrangement joins TRBV28 to TRBJ1-2; 9 bases fit TRBD1. Unmatched junction bases numbered 5, after V lost 6 bases and J lost 6 bases. The CDR3 spans 13 residues. Germline-derived CDR1 and CDR2 are MDHEN and SYDVKM. The CDR3 DNA reads TGTGCCAGCAGGAGGACAGGGGTGGATGGCTACACCTTC. Protein product: CASRRTGVDGYTF.

This clone turned up a few times. J is TRBJ1-2 and V is TRBV5-1; D gene ambiguous. This CDR3 comprises 15 residues. Germline lookup yields CDR1 SGHRS and CDR2 YFSETQ. V lost 3 bases and J 2 bases, leaving 14 bases between the germline ends. The CDR3 bases are TGCGCCAGCAGCTCGGCCCCTTCAGAGAACTATGGCTACACCTTC. Amino acids: CASSSAPSENYGYTF.